Listed here are 32 T cell receptor beta chains from one sample, sequenced in a study of shared clonotypes between healthy human individuals. Clones were sequenced by immunoSEQ multiplex PCR, and TCRdb holds only the in-frame ones, with some missing. Counted here are around 1.6 million clones, approximately 98% occurring once; the ten biggest clones make up about 0.42%. Material for sequencing was naive CD4+ T cells sorted from blood. As for subset: CD45RA+ positively selected. These receptors were taken from a man aged 25-45 years in good health.

The V call is TRBV10-3, the J call TRBJ2-2; the match to TRBD2 covers 10 bases. The CDR3 consists of 17 residues. V lost 3 bases to trimming and J lost 2 bases; unmatched junction nucleotides: 6. Germline CDR1 reads ENHRY; CDR2 reads SYGVKD. CDR3 loop: CAISERSGRANTGELFF. The CDR3 nucleotides are TGTGCCATCAGTGAAAGGAGCGGGAGGGCCAACACCGGGGAGCTGTTTTTT.

This chain connects TRBV28 to TRBJ2-1; 7 bases fit TRBD2. J gave up 4 bases and V 4 bases, and 16 bases lay outside the gene matches. CDR3 size: 18 residues. The germline CDR1 and CDR2 sequences are MDHEN and SYDVKM. DNA for the CDR3: TGTGCCAGCAGTTCCCCCCAAAGTGCGCGGGGGATTTACAATGAGCAGTTCTTC. Translating it yields CASSSPQSARGIYNEQFF.

The gene calls are TRBV7-9 and TRBJ2-7; TRBD2 aligns across 10 bases. The junction had 14 bases not matched to a gene; V was cut back by 4 bases and J by 5 bases. The CDR3 extends over 17 amino acids. Germline V gene lookup returns CDR1 SEHNR and CDR2 FQNEAQ (reference sequence). The CDR3 DNA sequence: TGTGCCAGCAGCTCCGGGGGTCTAGCGGGAGCTCATAACGAGCAGTACTTC. This sequence encodes CASSSGGLAGAHNEQYF.

The chain is built from TRBV18 and TRBJ2-5, with D tentatively TRBD1 (6 bases). The CDR3 has 14 amino acids. V was cut by 3 bases and J by 3 bases, with 11 bases left in between. The germline gives CDR1 KGHSH, CDR2 LQKENI. CDR3 loop: CASSPRGTKETQYF. In DNA form, the CDR3 reads TGTGCCAGCTCACCCAGGGGCACAAAAGAGACCCAGTACTTC.

About this clone: Other nucleotide sequences from this sample produce the same CDR3. This chain uses TRBV29-1 with TRBJ2-2; D is possibly TRBD1 (5 bases). The CDR3 sequence is 11 residues long. The V gene lost 6 bases and the J gene lost 5 bases, with 7 bases spanning the gap. Germline V gene data show CDR1 as SQVTM and CDR2 as ANQGSEA. This chain's CDR3 is CSVGETGELFF. The CDR3 coding sequence is TGCAGCGTAGGGGAAACCGGGGAGCTGTTTTTT.

The genes are TRBV15 and TRBJ2-3, with 8 bases lining up with TRBD2. The CDR3 contains 15 residues. After removal of 6 bases from V and 1 base from J, the junction contained 6 bases not matched to a gene. Germline assignment: CDR1 LNHNV and CDR2 YYDKDF (reference sequence). CDR3 residues: CATRTRREGTDTQYF. DNA of the CDR3: TGTGCCACCAGAACTAGGCGGGAGGGCACAGATACGCAGTATTTT.

The chain links TRBV5-1 to TRBJ1-1; D not certain. The CDR3 extends over 12 amino acids. Germline CDR1 and CDR2: SGHRS and YFSETQ. Trimming pared 1 base from V and 4 bases from J, leaving 5 bases between. CDR3 coding DNA: TGCGCCAGCAGCTTGTATGGCACTGAAGCTTTCTTT. This translates into CASSLYGTEAFF.

This chain's CDR3 is CASSQGGTGYEQYF. CDR3 DNA sequence: TGCGCCAGCAGCCAAGGGGGGACGGGCTACGAGCAGTACTTC. The chain uses TRBV4-1 and TRBJ2-7, with D perhaps assigned TRBD1 or TRBD2 (5 bases each). The CDR3 runs to 14 residues. Germline CDR1 is MGHRA and CDR2 is YSYEKL. Trimming took 1 base from V and 3 from J, leaving 10 bases between them.

The rearrangement links TRBV11-2 to TRBJ2-5; TRBD2 matches at 7 bases. The V and J ends lost 4 bases and 2 bases, in that order; junction bases with no gene match: 10. CDR1 and CDR2 (germline): SGHAT, FQNNGV. The CDR3 extends over 16 amino acids. The CDR3 DNA reads TGTGCCAGCAGCTCCCACTCAGCGGGGCTGCAAGAGACCCAGTACTTC. Translating gives CASSSHSAGLQETQYF.

The rearrangement uses TRBV2 and TRBJ2-3; D call uncertain. V lost 1 base, J lost 0 bases, and 5 bases lay in between. CDR1 is SNHLY and CDR2 is FYNNEI in the germline V gene. The CDR3 totals 14 residues. The CDR3 is CASSEDTSTDTQYF. The CDR3 DNA is TGTGCCAGCAGTGAAGATACTAGCACAGATACGCAGTATTTT.

In its sample, this clone was seen once. This chain uses TRBV25-1 with TRBJ2-1, with 9 nucleotides matching TRBD2. This CDR3 spans 16 amino acids. J lost 2 bases, V lost 3 bases, and 5 bases had no gene match. The germline V gene encodes CDR1 MGHDK and CDR2 SYGVNS. The CDR3 loop is CASSDLAGAAYNEQFF. The CDR3 DNA sequence: TGTGCCAGCAGTGATTTAGCGGGAGCCGCCTACAATGAGCAGTTCTTC. The whole variable domain, filled in from reference TRBV25-1 and TRBJ2-1, reads EADIYQTPRYLVIGTGKKITLECSQTMGHDKMYWYQQDPGMELHLIHYSYGVNSTEKGDLSSESTVSRIRTEHFPLTLESARPSHTSQYLCASSDLAGAAYNEQFFGPGTRLTVL.

The V gene is TRBV5-1, the J gene TRBJ2-7, with D perhaps matching TRBD2 (6 bases). CDR3 length equals 14 residues. Germline assignment: CDR1 SGHRS and CDR2 YFSETQ. V lost 0 bases, J lost 2 bases, and 9 bases lay in between. The DNA of the CDR3 is TGCGCCAGCAGCTTGGTCGGGGAGGCCTACGAGCAGTACTTC. It codes for CASSLVGEAYEQYF.

In the case of this clone: The same CDR3 is also encoded by other DNA sequences in this sample. The rearrangement links TRBV28 to TRBJ2-3; no clear D. Germline assignment: CDR1 MDHEN and CDR2 SYDVKM. Trimming stripped 6 bases from V and 3 bases from J, with 10 bases between. CDR3 length equals 13 residues. The CDR3: CASSLQGTDTQYF. The CDR3 DNA is TGTGCCAGCAGCCTCCAAGGGACAGATACGCAGTATTTT.

The chain joins TRBV5-1 to TRBJ1-2, with 10 bases identical to TRBD1. Germline CDR1 and CDR2: SGHRS and YFSETQ. The junction had 5 bases not matched to a gene; V was cut back by 3 bases and J by 3 bases. The CDR3 sequence is 15 residues long. This CDR3 reads CASSSPDRGDYGYTF. The CDR3 bases are TGCGCCAGCAGCTCCCCGGACAGGGGGGACTATGGCTACACCTTC.

The chain recombines TRBV7-9 with TRBJ1-1, with D perhaps TRBD1 (6 bases). The CDR3 length is 14 residues. Per the germline V gene, CDR1 is SEHNR and CDR2 is FQNEAQ (reference sequence). The V and J ends lost 0 bases and 10 bases respectively, with 15 bases between them. This CDR3 reads CASSLALTGKRAFF. In DNA form, the CDR3 reads TGTGCCAGCAGCTTAGCGCTGACAGGTAAAAGAGCTTTCTTT.

The rearrangement links TRBV25-1 to TRBJ2-5; possibly TRBD2 for D (6 bases). CDR1 and CDR2 from the germline V gene are MGHDK and SYGVNS. Trimming took off 2 bases at V and 5 bases at J, with 9 bases between the two ends. The CDR3 is 13 residues long. The CDR3 reads CASSERGGETQYF. CDR3 bases: TGTGCCAGCAGTGAACGCGGAGGGGAGACCCAGTACTTC.

This chain joins TRBV15 and TRBJ1-2, with a tentative D call TRBD1 (5 bases). This CDR3 contains 14 residues. V lost 2 bases, J lost 7 bases, and 14 bases lay in between. Germline V gene data show CDR1 as LNHNV and CDR2 as YYDKDF (reference sequence). CDR3 bases: TGTGCCACCAGCAGAACCCGGCCCGGGGGTGGCTACACCTTC. Its translation: CATSRTRPGGGYTF.

The chain joins TRBV6-4 to TRBJ1-1; the D is unclear. The CDR3 is 13 amino acids. The germline V and J ends were trimmed by 5 bases and 0 bases, with 7 bases remaining between them. Per germline, CDR1 MRHNA and CDR2 SNTAGT. CDR3 loop: CASSPGLNTEAFF. DNA of the CDR3: TGTGCCAGCAGTCCCGGCCTGAACACTGAAGCTTTCTTT.

This clone was counted a single time. The rearrangement uses TRBV4-2 and TRBJ2-1; possibly TRBD2 for D (5 bases). Germline-derived CDR1 and CDR2 are LGHNA and YNFKEQ. Trimming stripped 1 base from V and 10 bases from J, with 17 bases between. The CDR3 length is 15 residues. CDR3 in DNA: TGTGCCAGCAGCCAAGGGGCGGACTTCTCAAGAGAGCAGTTCTTC. Translation gives CASSQGADFSREQFF.

The chain links TRBV6-6 to TRBJ2-5; no clear D. Trimming stripped 0 bases from V and 4 bases from J, with 12 bases between. In germline, CDR1 is MNHNY, CDR2 SVGAGI (reference sequence). This CDR3 is built from 15 residues. In DNA form, the CDR3 reads TGTGCCAGCAGTTACTCGAAAACCCCCGGAGAGACCCAGTACTTC. This encodes CASSYSKTPGETQYF.

The chain combines TRBV13 with TRBJ2-1, with 10 nucleotides matching TRBD2. Germline CDR1 is PRHDT and CDR2 is FYEKMQ (reference sequence). The CDR3 consists of 16 residues. Trimming at V came to 2 bases and at J to 0 bases, leaving 1 base not matched to a gene. DNA for the CDR3: TGTGCCAGCAGCTTAACTAGCGGGGTCTCCTACAATGAGCAGTTCTTC. This encodes CASSLTSGVSYNEQFF.

Regarding this clone: At one end the junction does not follow the germline gene, possibly because of a read error. The gene calls are TRBV5-5 and TRBJ1-1, with D possibly TRBD1 on 5 matching bases. Germline V gene lookup returns CDR1 SGHKS and CDR2 YYEKEE (reference sequence). The CDR3 totals 12 residues. CDR3 sequence: CASSWPGPGLSF. The CDR3 coding sequence is TGTGCCAGCAGCTGGCCGGGACCCGGGCTGAGTTTC.

The rearrangement links TRBV6-5 to TRBJ1-3; TRBD1 matches at 7 bases. This CDR3 region has 14 residues. J was trimmed by 1 base and V by 6 bases; bases with no gene match: 3. Germline lookup yields CDR1 MNHEY and CDR2 SVGAGI. CDR3 loop: CASRTTGSGNTIYF. The CDR3 DNA follows: TGTGCCAGCAGGACGACAGGGTCTGGAAACACCATATATTTT.

A word on this clone: Additional DNA sequences in this sample encode the identical CDR3. The chain links TRBV5-1 to TRBJ1-3, with no clear D. The V end lost 4 bases, the J end lost 0 bases, and 8 bases lay between the germline ends. Germline values: CDR1 SGHRS, CDR2 YFSETQ. This CDR3 is built from 14 residues. In DNA form, the CDR3 reads TGCGCCAGCAGCCCAACCGGCTCTGGAAACACCATATATTTT. This sequence encodes CASSPTGSGNTIYF.

This clone was observed once. The genes are TRBV7-3 and TRBJ2-5; TRBD1 might be the D (6 bases). The V gene's germline CDR1 is SGHTA and CDR2 FQGTGA. The CDR3 length is 14 residues. V was cut by 4 bases and J by 5 bases, with 14 bases left in between. The CDR3 DNA reads TGTGCCAGCAGCTCCACTGGGGGCATGGAGACCCAGTACTTC. The encoded protein is CASSSTGGMETQYF.

The gene calls are TRBV7-2 and TRBJ2-7; 8 nucleotides match TRBD1. The length of the CDR3 is 14 residues. Germline loops: CDR1 SGHTA, CDR2 FQGNSA. V trimming: 4 bases; J trimming: 5 bases; junction bases outside the gene matches: 7. The CDR3 nucleotides are TGTGCCAGCAGCTACCGGACAGGGAGCCACGAGCAGTACTTC. It is translated as CASSYRTGSHEQYF. Filled out from reference TRBV7-2 and TRBJ2-7, the complete variable domain reads GAGVSQSPSNKVTEKGKDVELRCDPISGHTALYWYRQSLGQGLEFLIYFQGNSAPDKSGLPSDRFSAERTGGSVSTLTIQRTQQEDSAVYLCASSYRTGSHEQYFGPGTRLTVT.

The chain uses TRBV5-5 and TRBJ1-5; the D gene is possibly TRBD1 (6 bases). V shed 6 bases and J shed 8 bases, with 18 bases lying between them. Per germline, CDR1 SGHKS and CDR2 YYEKEE (reference sequence). This CDR3 is built from 14 residues. The CDR3 loop is CASNPDRPEEPQHF. Written as DNA, the CDR3 is TGTGCCAGCAACCCCGACAGGCCAGAGGAGCCCCAGCATTTT. The full variable domain, rest sourced from reference TRBV5-5 and TRBJ1-5, is DAGVTQSPTHLIKTRGQQVTLRCSPISGHKSVSWYQQVLGQGPQFIFQYYEKEERGRGNFPDRFSARQFPNYSSELNVNALLLGDSALYLCASNPDRPEEPQHFGDGTRLSIL.

This chain joins TRBV7-9 and TRBJ1-5, with D unclear. Germline values: CDR1 SEHNR, CDR2 FQNEAQ (reference sequence). This CDR3 comprises 15 residues. Trimming removed 0 bases at V and 5 bases at J, with 11 bases between. The DNA for the CDR3 is TGTGCCAGCAGCTTAGCCTCCGGGTGGGATCAGCCCCAGCATTTT. Its translation: CASSLASGWDQPQHF. Based on the CDR3 plus reference TRBV7-9 and TRBJ1-5, the full variable domain is DTGVSQNPRHKITKRGQNVTFRCDPISEHNRLYWYRQTLGQGPEFLTYFQNEAQLEKSRLLSDRFSAERPKGSFSTLEIQRTEQGDSAMYLCASSLASGWDQPQHFGDGTRLSIL.

This clone appeared a single time. The V and J genes are TRBV9 and TRBJ2-1, with 12 positions matching TRBD2. CDR1 and CDR2 (germline): SGDLS, YYNGEE. The V and J ends lost 0 bases and 10 bases, in that order; junction bases with no gene match: 8. The CDR3 runs 16 residues. The CDR3 nucleotides read TGTGCCAGCAGCGTAGAGGCTAGCGGGAGGGGGAAGGAGCAGTTCTTC. Protein product: CASSVEASGRGKEQFF.

The J gene is TRBJ1-2, the V gene TRBV27; 8 nucleotides match TRBD1. The CDR3 is 13 amino acids. The ends lost 4 bases at V and 6 bases at J; junction bases unmatched: 4. The germline gives CDR1 MNHEY, CDR2 SMNVEV (reference sequence). CDR3 bases: TGTGCCAGCAGTTCAAGACAGGGGCATGGCTACACCTTC. Translated: CASSSRQGHGYTF.

This clone has only one observation. The chain recombines TRBV18 with TRBJ1-1, with D perhaps matching TRBD1 (6 bases). Germline lookup yields CDR1 KGHSH and CDR2 LQKENI. The CDR3 contains 14 residues. Trimming pared 2 bases from V and 8 bases from J, leaving 15 bases between. The CDR3 DNA sequence: TGTGCCAGCTCACCAAGAGGAGCAGGGGAAGAAGCTTTCTTT. Translated, it gives CASSPRGAGEEAFF.

This sequence joins TRBV14 and TRBJ1-2; D not resolved. The CDR3 totals 14 residues. With 2 bases removed from V and 4 bases from J, the gap between germline ends came to 11 bases. CDR1 and CDR2 from the germline V gene are SGHDN and FVKESK. CDR3 DNA: TGTGCCAGCAGCCAAAAAGGACCGGTCTATGGCTACACCTTC. This encodes CASSQKGPVYGYTF.